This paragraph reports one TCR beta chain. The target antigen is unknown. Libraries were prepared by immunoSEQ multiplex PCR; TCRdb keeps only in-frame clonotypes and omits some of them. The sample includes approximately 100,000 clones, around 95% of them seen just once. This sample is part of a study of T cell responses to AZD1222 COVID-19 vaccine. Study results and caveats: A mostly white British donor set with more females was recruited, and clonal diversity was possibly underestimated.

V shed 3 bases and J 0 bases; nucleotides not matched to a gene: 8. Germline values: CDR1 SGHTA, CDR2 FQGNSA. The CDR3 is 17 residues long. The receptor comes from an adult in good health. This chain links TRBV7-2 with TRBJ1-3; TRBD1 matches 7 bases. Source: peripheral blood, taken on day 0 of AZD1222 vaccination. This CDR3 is CASSFFSDRNSGNTIYF. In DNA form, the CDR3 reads TGTGCCAGCAGCTTTTTTTCGGACAGGAACTCTGGAAACACCATATATTTT.